This TCR beta chain originates from a study of Tregs in tolerant kidney transplant recipients. A word on this clone: Its antigen is undetermined.

Germline loops: CDR1 MNHEY, CDR2 SVGAGI. This CDR3 contains 14 residues. Recipients received nonmyeloablative bone marrow transplants from related graft donors, with transient mixed chimerism. Thawed PBMCs were FACS-sorted into unstimulated CD4+CD25+CD127- regulatory T cells, CD4+CD25- non-regulatory cells, CD4 and CD8 cells. Here immunoSEQ multiplex PCR was the method, and the copy in TCRdb shows in-frame clones only, minus some. The table lists tens of thousands of clones, more than 85% of them singletons, with roughly 1.7% in the top ten. Study outcomes and limitations: This study did not directly address biological reproducibility. The most relevant donor-specific Treg TCRbeta repertoire apparently came from expansion with activated donor B cells. For some patients, primers changed over time, blocking nucleotide-level comparison.

This TCR derives from a human patient who received a combined kidney and bone marrow transplant. Some T cells may arise from the graft donor. Material: CD4+ T cells from blood (PBMCs), obtained 12 months after the transplant. The chain links TRBV6-5 to TRBJ2-5; maybe TRBD2 (6 bases). The J call may be wrong; the DNA end is better matched by TRBJ2-7. The CDR3 region is CASSYAGPNYEQYF. In DNA, the CDR3 is TGTGCCAGCAGTTACGCGGGGCCTAACTACGAGCAGTACTTC.